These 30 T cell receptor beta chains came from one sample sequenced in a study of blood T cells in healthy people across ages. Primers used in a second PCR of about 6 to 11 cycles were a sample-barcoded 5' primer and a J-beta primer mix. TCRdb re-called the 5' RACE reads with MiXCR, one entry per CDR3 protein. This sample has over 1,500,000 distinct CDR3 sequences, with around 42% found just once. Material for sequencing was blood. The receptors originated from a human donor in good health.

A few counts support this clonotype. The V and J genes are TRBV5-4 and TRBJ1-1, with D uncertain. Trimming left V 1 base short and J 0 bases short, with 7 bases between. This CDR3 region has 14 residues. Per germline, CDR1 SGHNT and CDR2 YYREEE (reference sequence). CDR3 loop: CASSLWGMNTEAFF. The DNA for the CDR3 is TGTGCCAGCAGCTTGTGGGGAATGAACACTGAAGCTTTCTTT.

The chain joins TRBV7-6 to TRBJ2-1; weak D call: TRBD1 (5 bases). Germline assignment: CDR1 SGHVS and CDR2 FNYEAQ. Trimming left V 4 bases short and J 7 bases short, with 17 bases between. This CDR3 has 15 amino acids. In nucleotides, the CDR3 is TGTGCCAGCAGCTCCCCGCCCGCAGGGTGGAATGAGCAGTTCTTC. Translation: CASSSPPAGWNEQFF.

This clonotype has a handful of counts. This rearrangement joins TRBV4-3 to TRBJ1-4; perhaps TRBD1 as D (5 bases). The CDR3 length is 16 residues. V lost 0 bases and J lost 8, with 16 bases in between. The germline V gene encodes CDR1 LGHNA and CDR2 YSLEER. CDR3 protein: CASSQEEEGRKEKLFF. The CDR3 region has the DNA TGCGCCAGCAGCCAAGAGGAGGAGGGGCGTAAGGAAAAACTGTTTTTT.

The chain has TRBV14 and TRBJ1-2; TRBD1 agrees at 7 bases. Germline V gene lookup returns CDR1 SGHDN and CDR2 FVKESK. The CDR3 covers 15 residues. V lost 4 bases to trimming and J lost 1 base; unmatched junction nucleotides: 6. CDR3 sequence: CASSPQGLLNYGYTF. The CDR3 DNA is TGTGCCAGCAGCCCACAGGGGCTCCTTAACTATGGCTACACCTTC.

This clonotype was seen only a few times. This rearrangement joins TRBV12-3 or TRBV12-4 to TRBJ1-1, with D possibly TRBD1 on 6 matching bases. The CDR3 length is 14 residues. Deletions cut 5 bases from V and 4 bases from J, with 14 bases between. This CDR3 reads CASSKAGQLTEAFF. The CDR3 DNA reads TGTGCCAGCAGTAAGGCCGGACAGCTCACTGAAGCTTTCTTT.

The CDR3 loop reads CASSYSTTEQYF. The CDR3 DNA reads TGTGCCAGCAGTTACTCGACGACAGAGCAGTACTTC. The V gene is TRBV6-7, the J gene TRBJ2-5, with D possibly matching TRBD1 (5 bases). Being an ORF, TRBV6-7 has a function that is uncertain. With 0 bases removed from V and 11 bases from J, the gap between germline ends came to 10 bases. The length of the CDR3 is 12 residues.

The CDR3 protein is CATSRELEQTSPLHF. The CDR3 bases are TGTGCCACCAGCAGAGAGTTGGAACAAACTTCACCCCTCCACTTT. The rearrangement links TRBV15 to TRBJ1-6; D remains unclear. V was cut by 0 bases and J by 9 bases, with 12 bases left in between. This CDR3 is built from 15 residues. The germline V gene encodes CDR1 LNHNV and CDR2 YYDKDF (reference sequence).

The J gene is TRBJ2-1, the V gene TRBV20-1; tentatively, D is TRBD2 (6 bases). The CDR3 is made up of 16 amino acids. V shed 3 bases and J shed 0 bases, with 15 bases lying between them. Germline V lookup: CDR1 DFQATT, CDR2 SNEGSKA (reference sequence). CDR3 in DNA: TGCAGTGCTAGTGGGACTCCAGAGAGCTCCTACAATGAGCAGTTCTTC. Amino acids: CSASGTPESSYNEQFF.

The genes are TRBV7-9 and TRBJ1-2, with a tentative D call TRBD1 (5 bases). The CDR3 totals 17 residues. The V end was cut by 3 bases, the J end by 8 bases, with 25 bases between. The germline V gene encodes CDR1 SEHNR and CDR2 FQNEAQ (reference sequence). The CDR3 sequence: CASSLDLVRQREKGYTF. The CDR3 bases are TGTGCCAGCAGCTTGGATTTGGTGAGACAGAGGGAGAAGGGCTACACCTTC. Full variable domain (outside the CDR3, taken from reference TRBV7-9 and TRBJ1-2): DTGVSQNPRHKITKRGQNVTFRCDPISEHNRLYWYRQTLGQGPEFLTYFQNEAQLEKSRLLSDRFSAERPKGSFSTLEIQRTEQGDSAMYLCASSLDLVRQREKGYTFGSGTRLTVV.

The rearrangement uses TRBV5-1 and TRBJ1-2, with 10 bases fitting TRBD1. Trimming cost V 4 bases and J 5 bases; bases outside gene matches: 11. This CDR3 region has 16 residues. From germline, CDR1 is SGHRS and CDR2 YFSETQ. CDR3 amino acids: CASSPGQGQLRYGYTF. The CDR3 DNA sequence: TGCGCCAGCAGCCCGGGACAGGGGCAACTCAGATATGGCTACACCTTC. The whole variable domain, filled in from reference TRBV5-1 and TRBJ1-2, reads KAGVTQTPRYLIKTRGQQVTLSCSPISGHRSVSWYQQTPGQGLQFLFEYFSETQRNKGNFPGRFSGRQFSNSRSEMNVSTLELGDSALYLCASSPGQGQLRYGYTFGSGTRLTVV.

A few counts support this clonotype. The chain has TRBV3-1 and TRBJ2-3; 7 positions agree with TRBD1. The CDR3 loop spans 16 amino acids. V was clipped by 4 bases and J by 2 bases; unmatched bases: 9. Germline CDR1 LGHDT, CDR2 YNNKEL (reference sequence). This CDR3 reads CASSPGTARFTDTQYF. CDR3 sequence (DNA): TGTGCCAGCAGCCCAGGGACAGCGAGATTCACAGATACGCAGTATTTT.

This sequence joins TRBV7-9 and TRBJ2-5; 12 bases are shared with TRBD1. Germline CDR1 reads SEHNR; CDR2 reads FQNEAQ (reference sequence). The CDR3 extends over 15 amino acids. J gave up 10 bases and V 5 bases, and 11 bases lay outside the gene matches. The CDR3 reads CASSLGTGGFGDQYF. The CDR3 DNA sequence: TGTGCCAGCAGCCTCGGGACAGGGGGCTTTGGGGACCAGTACTTC. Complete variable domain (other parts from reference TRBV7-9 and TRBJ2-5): DTGVSQNPRHKITKRGQNVTFRCDPISEHNRLYWYRQTLGQGPEFLTYFQNEAQLEKSRLLSDRFSAERPKGSFSTLEIQRTEQGDSAMYLCASSLGTGGFGDQYFGPGTRLLVL.

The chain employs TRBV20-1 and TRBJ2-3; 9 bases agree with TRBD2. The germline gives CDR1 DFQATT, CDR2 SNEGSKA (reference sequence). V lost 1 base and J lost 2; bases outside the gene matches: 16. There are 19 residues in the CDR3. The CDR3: CSARVGNSGGLLNTDTQYF. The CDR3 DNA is TGCAGTGCTAGAGTTGGAAATAGCGGGGGTCTTCTGAACACAGATACGCAGTATTTT.

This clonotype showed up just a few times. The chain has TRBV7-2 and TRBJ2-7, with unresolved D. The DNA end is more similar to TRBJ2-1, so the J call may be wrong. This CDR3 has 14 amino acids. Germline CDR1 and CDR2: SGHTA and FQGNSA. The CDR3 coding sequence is TGTGCCAGCAGCTTAGGGAAGGGATCCTACGAGCAGTTCTTC. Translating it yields CASSLGKGSYEQFF.

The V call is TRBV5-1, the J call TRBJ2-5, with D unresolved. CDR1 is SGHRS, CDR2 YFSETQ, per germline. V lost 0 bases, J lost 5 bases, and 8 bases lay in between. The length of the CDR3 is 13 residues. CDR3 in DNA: TGCGCCAGCAGCTTGGTAGCCCTCGAGACCCAGTACTTC. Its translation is CASSLVALETQYF.

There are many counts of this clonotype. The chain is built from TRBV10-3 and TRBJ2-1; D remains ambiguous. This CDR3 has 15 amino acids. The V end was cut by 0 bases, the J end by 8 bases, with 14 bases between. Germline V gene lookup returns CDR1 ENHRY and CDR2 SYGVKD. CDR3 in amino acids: CAISESLGALHEQFF. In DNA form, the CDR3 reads TGTGCCATCAGTGAGTCTCTGGGCGCCCTCCATGAGCAGTTCTTC.

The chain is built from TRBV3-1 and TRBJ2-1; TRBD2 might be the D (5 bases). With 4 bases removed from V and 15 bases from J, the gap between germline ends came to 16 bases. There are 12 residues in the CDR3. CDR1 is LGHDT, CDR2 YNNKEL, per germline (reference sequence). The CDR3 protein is CASSLGVGVWFF. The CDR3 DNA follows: TGTGCCAGCAGCCTCGGGGTCGGCGTGTGGTTCTTC.

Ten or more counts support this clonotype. CDR3 sequence (DNA): TGCAGCGCGCGACGGGGGGAAGGCATTCAGTACTTC. Protein sequence: CSARRGEGIQYF. J is TRBJ2-4 and V is TRBV29-1; 7 nucleotides match TRBD2. Germline lookup yields CDR1 SQVTM and CDR2 ANQGSEA. V lost 7 bases to trimming and J lost 9 bases; unmatched junction nucleotides: 9. This CDR3 has 12 residues.

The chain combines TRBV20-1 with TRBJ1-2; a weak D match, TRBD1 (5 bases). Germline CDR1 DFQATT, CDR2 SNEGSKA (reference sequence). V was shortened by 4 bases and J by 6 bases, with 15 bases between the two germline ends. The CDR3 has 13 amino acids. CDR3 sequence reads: CSAMAWGSDGYTF. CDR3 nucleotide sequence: TGCAGTGCTATGGCTTGGGGGTCGGATGGCTACACCTTC.

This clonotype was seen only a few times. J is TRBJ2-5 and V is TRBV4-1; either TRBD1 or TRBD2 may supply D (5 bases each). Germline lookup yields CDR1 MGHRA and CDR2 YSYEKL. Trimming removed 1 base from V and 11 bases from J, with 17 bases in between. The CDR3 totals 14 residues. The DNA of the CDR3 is TGCGCCAGCAGCCAAGTAAGGGGCCTGAGGGAGCAGTACTTC. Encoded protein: CASSQVRGLREQYF.

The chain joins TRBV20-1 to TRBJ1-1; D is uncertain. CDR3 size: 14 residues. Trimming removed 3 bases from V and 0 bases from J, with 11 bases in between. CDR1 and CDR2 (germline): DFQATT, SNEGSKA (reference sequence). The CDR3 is CSASTRTLNTEAFF. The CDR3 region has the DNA TGCAGTGCTAGCACCAGGACTCTGAACACTGAAGCTTTCTTT.

The CDR3: CASSQGTSLSYNEQFF. DNA of the CDR3: TGCGCCAGCAGCCAAGGGACTAGCCTCTCCTACAATGAGCAGTTCTTC. This sequence joins TRBV4-3 and TRBJ2-1; 8 bases align to TRBD2. Germline trimming cut 1 base from V and 0 bases from J; bases unmatched to any gene: 2. Germline V lookup: CDR1 LGHNA, CDR2 YSLEER. The CDR3 extends over 16 amino acids.

In DNA, the CDR3 is TGTGCCAGCAGTTCTATACTGCCGGGACAGGGGTCTGAAGCTTTCTTT. It is translated as CASSSILPGQGSEAFF. This chain joins TRBV12-3 or TRBV12-4 and TRBJ1-1, with 10 bases fitting TRBD1. The CDR3 contains 16 residues. J lost 6 bases, V lost 4 bases, and 11 bases had no gene match.

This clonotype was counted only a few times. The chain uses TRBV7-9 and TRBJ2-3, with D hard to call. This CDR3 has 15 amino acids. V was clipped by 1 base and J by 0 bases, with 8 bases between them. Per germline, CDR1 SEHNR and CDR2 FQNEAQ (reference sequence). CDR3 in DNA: TGTGCCAGCAGCTTAGGTCGGGTCAGCACAGATACGCAGTATTTT. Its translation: CASSLGRVSTDTQYF. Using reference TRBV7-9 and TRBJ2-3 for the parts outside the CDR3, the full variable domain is DTGVSQNPRHKITKRGQNVTFRCDPISEHNRLYWYRQTLGQGPEFLTYFQNEAQLEKSRLLSDRFSAERPKGSFSTLEIQRTEQGDSAMYLCASSLGRVSTDTQYFGPGTRLTVL.

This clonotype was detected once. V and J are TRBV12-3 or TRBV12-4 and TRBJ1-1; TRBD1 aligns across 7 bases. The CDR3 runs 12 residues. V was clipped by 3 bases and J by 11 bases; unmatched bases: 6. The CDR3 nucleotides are TGTGCCAGCAGTTTTCAGGGGGTTGATGCTTTCTTT. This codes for CASSFQGVDAFF.

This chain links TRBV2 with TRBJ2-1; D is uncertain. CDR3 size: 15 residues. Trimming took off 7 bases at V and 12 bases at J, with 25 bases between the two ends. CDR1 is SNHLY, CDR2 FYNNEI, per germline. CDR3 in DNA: TGTGCCAGCAATCCAGCTAACCCTGCGTTTTATGGGCAGTTCTTC. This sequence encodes CASNPANPAFYGQFF.

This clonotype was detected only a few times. The DNA of the CDR3 is TGTGCCAGCAGTGCTATAACAGGGGAGGCTAATGAAAAACTGTTTTTT. It encodes CASSAITGEANEKLFF. The V and J genes are TRBV25-1 and TRBJ1-4, with 7 bases fitting TRBD1. The germline gives CDR1 MGHDK, CDR2 SYGVNS. V trimming: 4 bases; J trimming: 3 bases; junction bases outside the gene matches: 8. The CDR3 runs 16 residues.

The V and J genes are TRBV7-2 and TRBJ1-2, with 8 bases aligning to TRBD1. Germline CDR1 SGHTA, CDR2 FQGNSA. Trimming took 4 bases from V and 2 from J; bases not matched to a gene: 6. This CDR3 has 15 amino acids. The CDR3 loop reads CASSSGQGPNYGYTF. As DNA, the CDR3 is TGTGCCAGCAGCTCCGGACAGGGCCCGAACTATGGCTACACCTTC.

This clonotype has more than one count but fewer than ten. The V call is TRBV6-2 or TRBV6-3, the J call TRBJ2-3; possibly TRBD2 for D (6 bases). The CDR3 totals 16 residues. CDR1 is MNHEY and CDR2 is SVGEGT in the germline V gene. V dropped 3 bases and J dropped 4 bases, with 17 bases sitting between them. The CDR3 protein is CASSYYPLAMADTQYF. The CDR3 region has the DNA TGTGCCAGCAGTTATTACCCTCTAGCGATGGCAGATACGCAGTATTTT.

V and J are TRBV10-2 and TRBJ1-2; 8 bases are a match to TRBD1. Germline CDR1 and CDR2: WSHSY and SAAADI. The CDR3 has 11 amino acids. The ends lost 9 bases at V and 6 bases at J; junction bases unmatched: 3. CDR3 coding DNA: TGCGCCAGTCAGGGGGCCAATGGCTACACCTTC. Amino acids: CASQGANGYTF.